Sequencing of this T cell receptor beta chain was carried out in a study of vaccination and CD4 T cells after COVID-19 (dated by TCRdb to the early 2020s). In the study overall: Convalescent patients had a positive SARS-CoV-2 result on nasal swab PCR, and of these patients, about ten had mild disease and one had severe disease. The spike-specific CD4+ TCR repertoire was compared before and after mRNA vaccination in 10 COVID-19 convalescent patients and a handful of infection-naive healthy vaccine recipients. The time from the second vaccine dose to post-vaccine blood sampling had a median of roughly 77 days and ranged from roughly 13 to 241 days. Post-COVID blood samples from convalescent patients were collected a median of about 110 days after diagnosis, with a range of 35 to 161 days. Control cultures received a CEFX viral epitope pool as the positive control, an HIV-1 Nef peptide pool as the negative control, or no peptide. Six males and four females were included in the convalescent cohort, with two Hispanic individuals, seven Caucasians, two Asians and one multiracial person represented. The cultures were stimulated with overlapping spike peptide pools from SARS-CoV-2 and from the common cold coronaviruses HCoV-NL63, HCoV-OC43 and HCoV-229E. Participants got two doses of the Pfizer-BioNTech BNT162b2 vaccine (n=8) or two doses of the Moderna mRNA-1273 vaccine (n=2). What the authors observed across the whole study: Among convalescent patients, a median around 89% of the SARS-CoV-2-reactive clones seen after vaccination appeared only after vaccination, which suggests priming specific to the vaccine. Of the vaccine-specific clones found in convalescent patients, nearly all (304 of 307) were mono-reactive for SARS-CoV-2 spike instead of being cross-reactive with common cold coronaviruses. The study included relatively few convalescent patients and did not analyze early timepoints after natural infection. The median count of SARS-CoV-2-reactive clonotypes went up from some 23 after infection to 38 after vaccination, although the change was not significant.

With respect to this clonotype: No cognate antigen has been identified for it. No base quality values were provided; no much bigger clone lies one nucleotide off.

The library was obtained by PCR. At the Johns Hopkins FTIC core, DNA from the cultured CD4+ T cells underwent TCR sequencing with the Oncomine TCR Beta short-read assay. The QIAamp micro DNA kit was used to extract genomic DNA from the cultured CD4+ T cells. Oncomine TCR Beta libraries made from cultured CD4+ T cells were pooled using unique dual indexes and sequenced on an Illumina iSeq 100. On the authors' methods: Non-productive sequences were removed, and CDR3s not starting with C, not ending with F or W, or shorter than 7 amino acids were discarded. Antigen-specific clonotypes were identified with the MANAFEST web application by comparing peptide-stimulated wells with reference and other culture wells. An FDR below 0.05, an odds ratio above 5, and a productive frequency above 0.1% in at least two of three replicate wells were required for clones to be considered positive. A clonotype was classed as cross-reactive if the clonotype showed significant expansion both in SARS-CoV-2 spike wells and in at least one common cold coronavirus spike condition. Using R version 3.6.1, CDR3 homology was evaluated through Levenshtein distances (stringdist) along with unrooted phylogenetic trees (ape). The public sequencing data were trimmed at Q25 with fastp and processed into clonotypes with MiXCR by TCRdb, which kept only in-frame beta chains. Here each entry gathers all rows of one CDR3 protein and keeps the most common genes and DNA. TCRdb, not the authors, supplied the V and J calls. This sample holds more than 15,000 distinct CDR3 sequences; roughly 47% were observed only once. The top ten clonotypes cover 20% to 30% of the sample.

The treatment or condition tag for this specimen amounts to: roughly ten-day PBMC culture with coronavirus spike peptide pools or control peptides (ViraFEST assay). To expand antigen-specific T cells with peptide pools and then pick out the expanded clonotypes through TCR sequencing, the study relied on the ViraFEST assay. Positive SARS-CoV-2 PCR tests in the convalescent patients dated from March to December 2020, before Alpha, Beta and Delta variants emerged in the United States. PBMCs were cultured at approximately 2 million per well in IMDM supplemented with 5% human AB serum and 9 to 10 IU/ml IL-2, with approximately 11 ug/ml peptide pools added. On days 3 and 7, half of the culture medium was replaced with fresh IL-2-containing medium. CD4+ T cells were isolated after 10 days of culture through negative selection using the EasySep CD4+ T cell isolation kit. PBMCs were separated from whole blood using Ficoll-Paque Plus gradient centrifugation and then either used fresh or cryopreserved at -140C. In general, triplicate wells were set up for every culture condition.

V loses 1 base at its end and J loses 5 bases; junction bases beyond the gene matches: 5. CDR1 is given as LNHNV and CDR2 as YYDKDF, both from the germline V gene (reference sequence). From the cysteine up to the phenylalanine, the CDR3 has a length of 15 residues. Left in the record is the CDR3 DNA by itself, 45 bases read in frame from the first base. The sequence links TRBV15 to TRBJ2-5, with TRBD1 matching 9 junction bases. This clonotype was obtained from a human donor who had recovered from COVID-19. This material consisted of CD4+ T cells from blood, cultured in vitro, taken before SARS-CoV-2 vaccination. The CDR3 is CATSRGGQGRETQYF. The sequenced DNA is TGTGCCACCAGCAGAGGGGGACAGGGCCGGGAGACCCAGTACTTC.